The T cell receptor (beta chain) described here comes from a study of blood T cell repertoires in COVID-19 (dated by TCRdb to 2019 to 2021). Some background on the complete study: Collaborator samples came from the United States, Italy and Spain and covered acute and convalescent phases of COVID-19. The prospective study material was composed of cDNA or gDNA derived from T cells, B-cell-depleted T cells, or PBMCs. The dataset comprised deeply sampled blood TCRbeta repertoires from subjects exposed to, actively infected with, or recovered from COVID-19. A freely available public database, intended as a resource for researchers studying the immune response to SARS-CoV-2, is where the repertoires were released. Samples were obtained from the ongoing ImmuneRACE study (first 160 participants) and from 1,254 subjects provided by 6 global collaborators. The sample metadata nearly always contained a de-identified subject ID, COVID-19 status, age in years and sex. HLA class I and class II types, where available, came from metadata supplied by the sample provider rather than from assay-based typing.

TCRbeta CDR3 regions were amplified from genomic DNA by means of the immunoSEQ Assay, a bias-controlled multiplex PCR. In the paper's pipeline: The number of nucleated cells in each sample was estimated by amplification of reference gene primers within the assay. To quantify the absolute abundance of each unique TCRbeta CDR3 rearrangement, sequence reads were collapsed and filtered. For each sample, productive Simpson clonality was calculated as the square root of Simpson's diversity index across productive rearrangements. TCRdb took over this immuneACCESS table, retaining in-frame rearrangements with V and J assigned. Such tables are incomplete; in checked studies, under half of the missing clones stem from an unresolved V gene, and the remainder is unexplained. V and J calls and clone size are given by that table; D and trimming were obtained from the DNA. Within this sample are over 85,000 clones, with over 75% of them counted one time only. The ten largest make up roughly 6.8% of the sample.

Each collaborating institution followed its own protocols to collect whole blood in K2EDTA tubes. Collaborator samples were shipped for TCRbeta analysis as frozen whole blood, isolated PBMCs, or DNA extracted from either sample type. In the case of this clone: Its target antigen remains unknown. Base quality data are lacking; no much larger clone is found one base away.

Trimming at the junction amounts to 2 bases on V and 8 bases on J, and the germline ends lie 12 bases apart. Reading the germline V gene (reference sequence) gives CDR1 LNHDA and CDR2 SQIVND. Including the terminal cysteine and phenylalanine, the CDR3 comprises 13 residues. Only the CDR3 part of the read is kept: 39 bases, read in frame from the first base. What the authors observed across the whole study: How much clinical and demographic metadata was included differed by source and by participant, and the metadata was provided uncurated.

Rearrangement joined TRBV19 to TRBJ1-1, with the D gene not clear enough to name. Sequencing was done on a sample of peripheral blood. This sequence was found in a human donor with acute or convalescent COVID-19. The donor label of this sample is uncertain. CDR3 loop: CASSISSFSEAFF. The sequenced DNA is TGTGCCAGTAGTATATCGAGTTTCTCCGAAGCTTTCTTT.